Shown below are 13 T cell receptor beta chains from a single sample sequenced in a study of OX40 agonist ivuxolimab in advanced cancers. Using immunoSEQ multiplex PCR, the repertoire was profiled, and TCRdb retains in-frame clones only, with some absent. The table records tens of thousands of clones, more than 65% of them present only once. The starting material was CD4+ or CD8+ T cells sorted from blood, obtained in a trial of the OX40 agonist ivuxolimab. Receptor source: an adult with an advanced solid tumor such as melanoma, head and neck, liver or kidney cancer.

There are a few counts of this clone. This chain connects TRBV5-6 to TRBJ1-1, with D perhaps matching TRBD1 (5 bases). Germline values: CDR1 SGHDT, CDR2 YYEEEE. The CDR3 length is 13 residues. V was trimmed by 3 bases and J by 7 bases, leaving 13 bases between them. The DNA of the CDR3 is TGTGCCAGCAGCTCGATTGGGGGTATTGAAGCTTTCTTT. Translating it yields CASSSIGGIEAFF.

The rearrangement links TRBV5-1 to TRBJ2-3, with D possibly being TRBD2 (5 bases). CDR1 SGHRS and CDR2 YFSETQ come from the germline V gene. CDR3 length equals 16 residues. Trimming shortened V by 1 base and J by 0 bases, and 12 bases separated the two germline ends. The CDR3 DNA sequence: TGCGCCAGCAGCTTGATTGGGCGGACTAGCACAGATACGCAGTATTTT. This sequence encodes CASSLIGRTSTDTQYF.

The table lists this clone with a count of one. The chain has TRBV7-2 and TRBJ1-5, with D possibly being TRBD1 (5 bases). CDR3 size: 14 residues. Germline CDR1 reads SGHTA; CDR2 reads FQGNSA. Trimming took off 1 base at V and 6 bases at J, with 10 bases between the two ends. The CDR3 spells CASSLGGVAQPQHF. CDR3 in DNA: TGTGCCAGCAGCTTAGGGGGGGTCGCTCAGCCCCAGCATTTT.

CDR3 nucleotide sequence: TGTGCCAGCAGCCCCGCGCCAGCAACTAATGAAAAACTGTTTTTT. Translated: CASSPAPATNEKLFF. V gene TRBV7-9 combines with J gene TRBJ1-4, with D unresolved. This CDR3 is built from 15 residues. V lost 5 bases and J 0 bases, leaving 10 bases between the germline ends. Germline V gives CDR1 SEHNR, CDR2 FQNEAQ (reference sequence).

The gene calls are TRBV2 and TRBJ1-2; possibly TRBD1 for D (6 bases). Germline CDR1 is SNHLY and CDR2 is FYNNEI. The CDR3 covers 13 residues. V lost 6 bases and J 2 bases, leaving 10 bases between the germline ends. DNA for the CDR3: TGTGCCAGCAGCCTTCAGGGGAACTATGGCTACACCTTC. Protein: CASSLQGNYGYTF.

This sequence joins TRBV19 and TRBJ1-6; D not certain. This CDR3 spans 16 amino acids. The ends were cut back, 3 bases at V and 0 bases at J, with 9 bases in the middle. Germline CDR1 reads LNHDA; CDR2 reads SQIVND (reference sequence). CDR3 protein: CASSMRADSYNSPLHF. CDR3 nucleotide sequence: TGTGCCAGTAGTATGAGGGCGGACTCCTATAATTCACCCCTCCACTTT.

This clone was counted between two and nine times. This chain joins TRBV2 and TRBJ1-2; no firm D call. Germline V CDR1 and CDR2: SNHLY, FYNNEI. V was clipped by 4 bases and J by 6 bases, with 3 bases between them. This CDR3 comprises 10 residues. Here the CDR3 DNA reads TGTGCCAGCAGTGGGAATGGCTACACCTTC. Its protein is CASSGNGYTF.

CDR3 protein: CASSLVRDRVVFSNEQFF. DNA for the CDR3: TGTGCCAGCAGCTTAGTCAGGGACAGGGTCGTTTTTAGCAATGAGCAGTTCTTC. V is TRBV7-8 and J is TRBJ2-1; 9 bases are shared with TRBD1. The CDR3 loop spans 18 amino acids. The V and J ends lost 1 base and 6 bases, in that order; junction bases with no gene match: 13. Germline V gene lookup returns CDR1 SGHVS and CDR2 FQNEAQ.

The chain carries TRBV7-8 and TRBJ1-2, with D hard to call. The CDR3 loop spans 14 amino acids. Germline CDR1 reads SGHVS; CDR2 reads FQNEAQ. V was trimmed by 5 bases and J by 4 bases, leaving 14 bases between them. The CDR3 protein is CASSPAQVFYGYTF. The DNA for the CDR3 is TGTGCCAGCAGCCCCGCTCAGGTCTTCTATGGCTACACCTTC.

This clone was counted between two and nine times. The chain links TRBV11-1 to TRBJ2-7; D is possibly TRBD1 (5 bases). CDR1 and CDR2 from the germline V gene are SGHAT and FQDESV (reference sequence). The CDR3 covers 13 residues. The V end lost 2 bases, the J end lost 3 bases, and 8 bases lay between the germline ends. The CDR3 DNA reads TGTGCCAGCAGCTTAAGAGACAGCTACGAGCAGTACTTC. Protein: CASSLRDSYEQYF.

V usage is TRBV30 and J usage is TRBJ1-1; D perhaps matches TRBD1 (5 bases). The length of the CDR3 is 19 residues. Germline values: CDR1 GTSNPN, CDR2 SVGIG (reference sequence). Trimming stripped 4 bases from V and 3 bases from J, with 30 bases between. CDR3 in amino acids: CAWILWRQAWTRGDTEAFF. The CDR3 nucleotides read TGTGCCTGGATTCTGTGGCGGCAGGCATGGACACGGGGCGACACTGAAGCTTTCTTT.

The sample holds a few counts of this clone. V is TRBV9 and J is TRBJ2-1; 7 bases agree with TRBD1. There are 15 residues in the CDR3. V lost 4 bases to trimming and J lost 2 bases; unmatched junction nucleotides: 6. Per germline, CDR1 SGDLS and CDR2 YYNGEE. The chain's CDR3 is CASSPSGTAYNEQFF. In nucleotides, the CDR3 is TGTGCCAGCAGCCCCTCCGGGACAGCCTACAATGAGCAGTTCTTC.

The chain joins TRBV29-1 to TRBJ2-1; 7 bases are a match to TRBD2. CDR3 size: 17 residues. Germline V gives CDR1 SQVTM, CDR2 ANQGSEA. The V gene end was trimmed by 7 bases and the J gene end by 0 bases; junction bases not matched to a gene: 15. The CDR3, as DNA: TGCAGCGGGACTAGATTTCTGGCGGCGAGCTCCTACAATGAGCAGTTCTTC. Encoded protein: CSGTRFLAASSYNEQFF.